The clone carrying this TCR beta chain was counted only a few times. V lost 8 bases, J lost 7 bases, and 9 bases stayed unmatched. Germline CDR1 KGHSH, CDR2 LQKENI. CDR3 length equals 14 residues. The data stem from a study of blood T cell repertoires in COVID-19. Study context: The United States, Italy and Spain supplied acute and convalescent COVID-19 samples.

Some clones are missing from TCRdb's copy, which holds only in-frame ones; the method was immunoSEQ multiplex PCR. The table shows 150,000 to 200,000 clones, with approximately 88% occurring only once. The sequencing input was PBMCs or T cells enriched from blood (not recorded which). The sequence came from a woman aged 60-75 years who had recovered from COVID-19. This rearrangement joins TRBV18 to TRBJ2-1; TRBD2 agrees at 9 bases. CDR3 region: CASTSAGGWNEQFF. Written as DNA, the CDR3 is TGTGCCAGCACCTCAGCGGGGGGATGGAATGAGCAGTTCTTC.